Presented here are 23 T cell receptor beta chains from one specimen sequenced in a study of T cells in women clearing cervical HPV infection. Only in-frame clones appear in the TCRdb table, and some are missing; sequencing was by immunoSEQ multiplex PCR. This sample carries under 50,000 clones, with 0.8% to 1% going to the ten biggest clones. The sample taken for sequencing was blood buffy coat. These receptors were obtained from a woman between 18 and 70 years old with a cervical HPV16 infection that either progressed to CIN3+ or cleared (not recorded which).

As regards this clone: The read falls 3 residues short of the CDR3 end, and the missing part is taken from the germline J gene. This rearrangement joins TRBV18 to TRBJ1-4; D ambiguous. The CDR3 covers 14 residues. V was cut by 4 bases and J by 1 base, with 7 bases left in between. Germline V CDR1 and CDR2: KGHSH, LQKENI. CDR3 amino acids: CASSRLQTNEKLFF. The sequenced part of the CDR3 DNA is TGTGCCAGCTCACGGCTCCAAACTAATGAAAAA.

With regard to this clone: The read falls 3 residues short of the CDR3 end, and the missing part is taken from the germline J gene. The genes are TRBV5-1 and TRBJ2-5; no clear D gene. This CDR3 spans 14 amino acids. Germline loops: CDR1 SGHRS, CDR2 YFSETQ. The CDR3 DNA, read in part, is TGCGCCAGCAGAGGAGAGACGAGCACAGATACC. It yields the protein CASRGETSTDT. The complete CDR3 protein is CASRGETSTDTQYF.

For this clone: One junction end does not reproduce the germline sequence, and a read error may be involved. The CDR3 is cut off 3 residues early in the read; its end comes from the germline J gene. Within the sample, other DNA sequences also encode this same CDR3. V and J are TRBV5-1 and TRBJ1-3, with D possibly TRBD1 on 6 matching bases. This CDR3 is built from 16 residues. Germline loops: CDR1 SGHRS, CDR2 YFSETQ. The CDR3 protein is CASSPQAGGDGNTIYF. The part of the CDR3 DNA that was read is TGCGCCAGCAGCCCCCAGGCGGGGGGCGATGGAAACACA.

The CDR3 bases that were read are TGTGCCAGCAGCTCCCTAAGGGCGAACACCGGGGAG. This translates into CASSSLRANTGE. The whole CDR3 protein reads CASSSLRANTGELFF. The chain couples TRBV11-2 to TRBJ2-2, with D hard to call. The read is 3 residues too short to cover the CDR3 end, so that end is filled in from the germline J gene. Looked up from germline, CDR1 is SGHAT and CDR2 is FQNNGV. The CDR3 is 15 residues long. The V gene lost 4 bases and the J gene lost 0 bases, with 9 bases spanning the gap.

As for this clone: The read terminates 3 residues ahead of where the CDR3 ends, so the germline J gene completes it. The genes are TRBV7-8 and TRBJ1-6, with TRBD1 matching over 9 bases. V shed 7 bases and J 6 bases; nucleotides not matched to a gene: 10. The CDR3 runs 16 residues. CDR1 and CDR2 (germline): SGHVS, FQNEAQ. Incomplete CDR3 DNA: TGTGCCAGCAAGTTACCCGGGACAGGGACTAATTCACCC. This translates into CASKLPGTGTNSP. The entire CDR3 reads CASKLPGTGTNSPLHF.

Regarding this clone: Read coverage stops 3 residues before the CDR3 terminus; the germline J gene supplies the remainder. This rearrangement joins TRBV7-9 to TRBJ2-3, with unresolved D. The germline V and J ends were trimmed by 5 bases and 1 base, with 10 bases remaining between them. Germline CDR1 reads SEHNR; CDR2 reads FQNEAQ (reference sequence). The CDR3 is made up of 14 amino acids. The covered CDR3 bases are TGTGCCAGCAGCCCTTTTGAGGGCACAGATACG. Translated: CASSPFEGTDT. The full CDR3 protein reads CASSPFEGTDTQYF. The variable domain in full, with the rest retrieved from reference TRBV7-9 and TRBJ2-3, is DTGVSQNPRHKITKRGQNVTFRCDPISEHNRLYWYRQTLGQGPEFLTYFQNEAQLEKSRLLSDRFSAERPKGSFSTLEIQRTEQGDSAMYLCASSPFEGTDTQYFGPGTRLTVL.

Of note for this clone: The CDR3 end lies 3 residues beyond the end of the read and is filled in from the germline J gene. The genes are TRBV5-6 and TRBJ1-2; D call uncertain. CDR3 size: 14 residues. With 2 bases removed from V and 3 bases from J, the gap between germline ends came to 11 bases. Germline V gives CDR1 SGHDT, CDR2 YYEEEE. CDR3 DNA, as far as it was read: TGTGCCAGCAGCTTAGGTCAGGCTTACTATGGC. Translated: CASSLGQAYYG. The entire CDR3 protein is CASSLGQAYYGYTF.

In regard to this clone: The CDR3 is cut off 3 residues early in the read; its end comes from the germline J gene. V usage is TRBV3-1 (or the pseudogene TRBV3-2) and J usage is TRBJ1-2; a weak D match, TRBD1 (6 bases). Trimming removed 4 bases at V and 4 bases at J, with 19 bases between. Germline V lookup: CDR1 LGHDT, CDR2 YNNKEL (reference sequence). The CDR3 is 16 residues long. Incomplete CDR3 DNA: TGTGCCAGCAGCCCCAAGGACAGACATCTCCTCTATGGC. The encoded protein is CASSPKDRHLLYG. The CDR3 in its entirety is CASSPKDRHLLYGYTF.

On this clone: The read gets to within 3 residues of the CDR3 end, and the germline J gene fills in the rest. The V gene is TRBV20-1, the J gene TRBJ2-7; D might be TRBD1 (5 bases). The CDR3 contains 12 residues. Trimming removed 4 bases from V and 5 bases from J, with 12 bases in between. The germline V gene encodes CDR1 DFQATT and CDR2 SNEGSKA (reference sequence). The CDR3 loop is CSAKGFVNEQYF. Incomplete CDR3 DNA: TGCAGTGCTAAGGGGTTTGTCAACGAG.

With respect to this clone: The read terminates 3 residues ahead of where the CDR3 ends, so the germline J gene completes it. This chain links TRBV2 with TRBJ1-3, with 7 bases lining up with TRBD1. Trimming at V came to 4 bases and at J to 8 bases, leaving 5 bases not matched to a gene. Per the germline V gene, CDR1 is SNHLY and CDR2 is FYNNEI. The CDR3 is made up of 13 amino acids. The CDR3 reads CASSGRDRDTIYF. CDR3 DNA (partial): TGTGCCAGCAGTGGCCGGGACAGAGACACC.

Comment on this clone: The read gets to within 3 residues of the CDR3 end, and the germline J gene fills in the rest. The chain is built from TRBV5-4 and TRBJ2-2; 8 bases map to TRBD2. After removal of 3 bases from V and 4 bases from J, the junction contained 5 bases not matched to a gene. CDR3 size: 15 residues. Germline CDR1 is SGHNT and CDR2 is YYREEE (reference sequence). The sequenced CDR3 bases are TGTGCCAGCAGCTACCCGGCGGGGGGCACCGGGGAG. Translating gives CASSYPAGGTGE. The entire CDR3 protein reads CASSYPAGGTGELFF.

On this clone itself: The CDR3 goes on 3 residues after the read ends, and that part is filled in from the germline J gene. This chain links TRBV12-3 or TRBV12-4 with TRBJ2-5, with 7 bases fitting TRBD2. There are 14 residues in the CDR3. Losses at the gene ends were 6 bases for V and 4 bases for J; bases not matched to a gene: 8. This CDR3 is CASRGGGDRETQYF. The part of the CDR3 DNA that was read is TGTGCCAGCAGGGGTGGGGGGGATCGAGAGACC.

As concerns this clone: The CDR3 is cut off 3 residues early in the read; its end comes from the germline J gene. The chain employs TRBV20-1 and TRBJ2-2; tentatively, D is TRBD1 or TRBD2 (5 bases each). This CDR3 is 15 amino acids long. Germline assignment: CDR1 DFQATT and CDR2 SNEGSKA (reference sequence). The DNA read from the CDR3 is TGCAGTGCTAGAAAATCTGGAGGACGCGAGGGGAAG. Translating it yields CSARKSGGREGK. The whole CDR3 region reads CSARKSGGREGKLFF.

Partial CDR3 DNA: TGTGCCAGCAGCTTGGCCGGACAGGCAACCTACGAG. Protein sequence: CASSLAGQATYE. Given in full, the CDR3 is CASSLAGQATYEQYF. V usage is TRBV5-6 and J usage is TRBJ2-7; 7 nucleotides align to TRBD1. The sequence runs out 3 residues before the end of the CDR3; the remainder is reconstructed from the germline J gene. The CDR3 totals 15 residues. Trimming cost V 0 bases and J 2 bases; bases outside gene matches: 5. Germline CDR1 and CDR2: SGHDT and YYEEEE.

Regarding this clone: The missing CDR3 end, 3 residues past where the read stops, is filled in from the germline J gene. The chain recombines TRBV10-3 with TRBJ1-1, with a weak D call TRBD1 (6 bases). V dropped 9 bases and J dropped 0 bases, with 11 bases sitting between them. This CDR3 is 13 amino acids long. Germline-derived CDR1 and CDR2 are ENHRY and SYGVKD. CDR3 loop: CAIGQPVNTEAFF. The part of the CDR3 DNA that was read is TGTGCCATTGGACAGCCGGTGAACACTGAA.

On this clone: The read ends 3 residues before the CDR3 terminus; that terminus is restored from the germline J gene. The V gene is TRBV18, the J gene TRBJ1-1; no definite D call. This CDR3 contains 15 residues. The V gene lost 0 bases and the J gene lost 1 base, with 9 bases spanning the gap. Germline V lookup: CDR1 KGHSH, CDR2 LQKENI. CDR3 protein: CASSPPGLRNTEAFF. The part of the CDR3 DNA that was read is TGTGCCAGCTCACCACCCGGACTGAGGAACACTGAA.

Details on this clone: The sequenced fragment ends 3 residues before the CDR3 boundary, so the rest is inferred from the germline J gene. The V gene is TRBV7-2, the J gene TRBJ1-1; D is perhaps TRBD1 (5 bases). Trimming removed 1 base from V and 7 bases from J, with 10 bases in between. CDR3 length: 13 residues. Germline V lookup: CDR1 SGHTA, CDR2 FQGNSA. The CDR3 loop reads CASSLGTPVEAFF. Incomplete CDR3 DNA: TGTGCCAGCAGCTTAGGGACACCCGTTGAA.

On this clone: The read falls 3 residues short of the CDR3 end, and the missing part is taken from the germline J gene. The gene calls are TRBV19 and TRBJ2-3; 11 bases align to TRBD2. The CDR3 length is 16 residues. The V segment lost 3 bases and the J segment 1 base; nucleotides outside the gene matches: 3. From germline, CDR1 is LNHDA and CDR2 SQIVND (reference sequence). CDR3 DNA, as far as it was read: TGTGCCAGTAGTATCCCGGGACTAGCGGGCACAGATACG. This encodes CASSIPGLAGTDT. The full CDR3 protein is CASSIPGLAGTDTQYF.

About this clone: Read coverage stops 3 residues before the CDR3 terminus; the germline J gene supplies the remainder. The J gene is TRBJ2-3, the V gene TRBV7-9; 7 bases fit TRBD2. With 2 bases clipped from V and 8 bases from J, the junction kept 10 bases outside the gene matches. Germline CDR1 is SEHNR and CDR2 is FQNEAQ (reference sequence). The CDR3 loop spans 15 amino acids. The CDR3 loop is CASSLIQLALGTQYF. Partial CDR3 DNA: TGTGCCAGCAGCTTAATTCAACTAGCGTTGGGTACG.

Comments on this clone: The read stops 3 residues short of the end of the CDR3; the missing end is completed from the germline J gene. The rearrangement links TRBV5-1 to TRBJ2-7, with 9 bases lining up with TRBD1. The V gene's germline CDR1 is SGHRS and CDR2 YFSETQ. The trim removed 2 bases at V and 3 bases at J, leaving 9 bases unmatched. There are 16 residues in the CDR3. CDR3 in amino acids: CASSFTTPGQGYEQYF. The CDR3 DNA, read in part, is TGCGCCAGCAGCTTTACAACCCCGGGACAGGGCTACGAG.

Comment on this clone: Read coverage stops 3 residues before the CDR3 terminus; the germline J gene supplies the remainder. The chain carries TRBV14 and TRBJ2-2, with D unresolved. V lost 4 bases to trimming and J lost 3 bases, with 3 bases between them. The CDR3 length is 12 residues. The V gene's germline CDR1 is SGHDN and CDR2 FVKESK. The part of the CDR3 DNA that was read is TGTGCCAGCAGCCCGGACACCGGGGAG. As protein: CASSPDTGE. The whole CDR3 is CASSPDTGELFF.

Concerning this clone: The read terminates 3 residues ahead of where the CDR3 ends, so the germline J gene completes it. This rearrangement joins TRBV16 to TRBJ2-3; 7 nucleotides align to TRBD1. CDR1 is KGHSY, CDR2 FQNENV, per germline. The CDR3 spans 15 residues. CDR3 sequence: CASSQWDRKDQPQYF. CDR3 DNA, as far as it was read: TGTGCCAGCAGCCAATGGGACAGAAAGGATCAGCCG.

Concerning this clone itself: With the read ending 3 residues before the CDR3 end, the germline J gene is used to fill in that end. The J gene is TRBJ1-4, the V gene TRBV20-1; possibly TRBD1 for D (5 bases). The length of the CDR3 is 16 residues. Germline loops: CDR1 DFQATT, CDR2 SNEGSKA (reference sequence). The part of the CDR3 DNA that was read is TGCAGTGCTAGCGGCAGGATAAGCTCTGGGGCCAACGTA. Translation gives CSASGRISSGANV. The complete CDR3 sequence is CSASGRISSGANVLFF.